Sequencing of this T cell receptor beta chain was carried out in a study of blood T cell repertoires in COVID-19. Across the study: COVID-19 samples, acute and convalescent, were from the United States, Italy and Spain. The cDNA or gDNA used as material had been derived from T cells, B-cell-depleted T cells, or PBMCs.

Seattle's enrolled individuals joined amid active infection and were then monitored longitudinally. Germline V gives CDR1 SGHTA, CDR2 FQGNSA. V gave up 5 bases and J gave up 4 bases; unmatched junction bases: 7. This CDR3 spans 14 amino acids. Original methodology: Quantification of nucleated cells was approximated via reference gene primer amplification. Some clones are missing from TCRdb's copy, which holds only in-frame ones; the method was immunoSEQ multiplex PCR. The V and J calls and clone size were taken over from that table, and D and trimming were inferred from the DNA. The sample gives around 310,000 clones, 90% of which show up once; around 1% is in the top ten.

Sequencing used peripheral blood. The source of this sequence is a woman aged 35 to 49 with COVID-19, enrolled during active disease. The chain carries TRBV7-2 and TRBJ2-5; 7 positions agree with TRBD1. DNA of the CDR3: TGTGCCAGCAGCCCTAGACAGGGAACAGAGACCCAGTACTTC. Amino acid sequence: CASSPRQGTETQYF.